Below are 22 T cell receptor beta chains sequenced from a single sample in a study of T-cell memory formation after mild COVID-19. TCRdb itself ran the 5' RACE reads through MiXCR, one entry per CDR3 protein. The sample contains roughly 450,000 distinct CDR3 sequences, around a sixth of which appear only once. Sequenced sample: PBMCs or a T cell subset sorted from them (not recorded which). These receptors all come from an adult woman who had mild COVID-19 (a few samples of this study predate the infection). Cell type and time point are not known.

This chain connects TRBV12-3 or TRBV12-4 to TRBJ2-5; TRBD1 matches 8 bases. CDR3 size: 14 residues. Germline trimming cut 5 bases from V and 7 bases from J; bases unmatched to any gene: 9. The CDR3 region has the DNA TGTGCCAGCAGTCCACACCCCGGACAGGGGACCCAGTACTTC. It specifies CASSPHPGQGTQYF.

This clonotype has ten or more counts. The V and J genes are TRBV21-1 and TRBJ1-5; the table calls TRBD1, which could not be checked here. TRBV21-1 represents a pseudogene. This CDR3 is built from 17 residues. The CDR3 loop reads CASSTLPPDMSNQPQHF. CDR3 in DNA: TGTGCCAGCAGCACACTTCCCCCCGACATGAGCAATCAGCCCCAGCATTTT.

This clonotype has ten or more counts. CDR3: CASIRDRGRETQYF. The CDR3, as DNA: TGTGCCAGCATTCGGGACAGGGGCCGAGAGACCCAGTACTTC. The genes are TRBV6-1 and TRBJ2-5; 10 nucleotides match TRBD1. The CDR3 is made up of 14 amino acids. V lost 7 bases to trimming and J lost 4 bases; unmatched junction nucleotides: 6. The germline gives CDR1 MNHNS, CDR2 SASEGT.

This clonotype was picked up many times. The chain is built from TRBV5-1 and TRBJ2-2; D may match TRBD1 or TRBD2 (5 bases each). This CDR3 region has 15 residues. Looked up from germline, CDR1 is SGHRS and CDR2 is YFSETQ. Trimming removed 1 base at V and 5 bases at J, with 12 bases between. For the CDR3, the DNA is TGCGCCAGCAGCTTGAGGGGACCAGTTACCGGGGAGCTGTTTTTT. It is translated as CASSLRGPVTGELFF.

This clonotype appeared many times. The chain employs TRBV12-3 or TRBV12-4 and TRBJ2-3; 10 bases agree with TRBD2. J was trimmed by 0 bases and V by 6 bases; bases with no gene match: 18. This CDR3 comprises 20 residues. CDR3 in DNA: TGTGCCAGCAGCCCTAGGACAGGGCTGGGACTAGCGCTGAGCACAGATACGCAGTATTTT. Amino acid sequence: CASSPRTGLGLALSTDTQYF.

This clonotype was found a few times. The V call is TRBV20-1, the J call TRBJ2-3, with D uncertain. V shed 1 base and J shed 2 bases, with 10 bases lying between them. The germline gives CDR1 DFQATT, CDR2 SNEGSKA (reference sequence). The CDR3 spans 14 residues. The CDR3 sequence: CSARALGFTDTQYF. CDR3 nucleotides: TGCAGTGCTAGAGCCCTTGGGTTCACAGATACGCAGTATTTT.

The chain joins TRBV5-1 to TRBJ2-3, with unresolved D. Germline loops: CDR1 SGHRS, CDR2 YFSETQ. The CDR3 is made up of 13 amino acids. Trimming removed 5 bases from V and 6 bases from J, with 13 bases in between. The CDR3, as DNA: TGCGCCAGCAGTTTAACAGTACTTGATACGCAGTATTTT. Translated: CASSLTVLDTQYF.

This clonotype was detected many times. DNA of the CDR3: TGCGCCAGCAGCAGAACAGGGGGGAACACTGAAGCTTTCTTT. It encodes CASSRTGGNTEAFF. The chain couples TRBV5-1 to TRBJ1-1, with 8 bases lining up with TRBD1. In germline, CDR1 is SGHRS, CDR2 YFSETQ. Trimming at V came to 4 bases and at J to 1 base, leaving 3 bases not matched to a gene. There are 14 residues in the CDR3.

The V gene is TRBV5-1, the J gene TRBJ2-2, with D perhaps TRBD1 or TRBD2 (5 bases each). Between the trimmed V and J ends, which lost 1 base and 4 bases, there was a span of 14 bases. Looked up from germline, CDR1 is SGHRS and CDR2 is YFSETQ. The CDR3 length is 16 residues. The CDR3 coding sequence is TGCGCCAGCAGCTTGTTGTCCAGGGAGAGCACCGGGGAGCTGTTTTTT. Protein product: CASSLLSRESTGELFF.

The rearrangement joins TRBV6-5 to TRBJ1-3, with a weak D call TRBD1 (5 bases). Germline V lookup: CDR1 MNHEY, CDR2 SVGAGI. This CDR3 spans 16 amino acids. Trimming cost V 4 bases and J 2 bases, with 15 bases left between them. The CDR3 spells CASSSWSGRAGNTIYF. The CDR3 coding sequence is TGTGCCAGCAGTTCGTGGTCGGGCAGGGCTGGAAACACCATATATTTT.

This clonotype came up a few times. The V and J genes are TRBV6-5 and TRBJ2-2; 11 bases are shared with TRBD2. The germline CDR1 and CDR2 sequences are MNHEY and SVGAGI. The CDR3 loop spans 17 amino acids. V lost 5 bases, J lost 7 bases, and 12 bases stayed unmatched. CDR3 DNA: TGTGCCAGCAGTCCCCAGATAGCGGGAGGGCCTCACGGGGAGCTGTTTTTT. Translation gives CASSPQIAGGPHGELFF.

The CDR3 nucleotides read TGTGCCAGCAGCGCTGGGACAGTTAGCTATGGCTACACCTTC. Protein: CASSAGTVSYGYTF. The chain has TRBV9 and TRBJ1-2; TRBD1 matches 7 bases. The CDR3 runs to 14 residues. With 3 bases clipped from V and 4 bases from J, the junction kept 6 bases outside the gene matches. The germline gives CDR1 SGDLS, CDR2 YYNGEE. Looking up the rest from reference TRBV9 and TRBJ1-2 gives the full variable domain: DSGVTQTPKHLITATGQRVTLRCSPRSGDLSVYWYQQSLDQGLQFLIQYYNGEERAKGNILERFSAQQFPDLHSELNLSSLELGDSALYFCASSAGTVSYGYTFGSGTRLTVV.

This clonotype has a handful of counts. J is TRBJ1-5 and V is TRBV24-1; D gene unclear. The V gene lost 1 base and the J gene lost 6 bases, with 9 bases spanning the gap. The CDR3 extends over 14 amino acids. CDR1 and CDR2 from the germline V gene are KGHDR and SFDVKD. The chain's CDR3 is CATSDLRSTQPQHF. CDR3 nucleotide sequence: TGTGCCACCAGTGATTTACGGTCAACTCAGCCCCAGCATTTT.

The V call is TRBV24-1, the J call TRBJ1-2; 10 positions match TRBD1. This CDR3 is built from 14 residues. The ends lost 6 bases at V and 4 bases at J; junction bases unmatched: 4. Germline loops: CDR1 KGHDR, CDR2 SFDVKD. The DNA for the CDR3 is TGTGCCACCAGTCCGGGACAGGGGTTCTATGGCTACACCTTC. Encoded protein: CATSPGQGFYGYTF.

This clonotype was observed a few times. In DNA form, the CDR3 reads TGTGCCAGCAGTCTAGCGGGGGGTATTGAGCAGTTCTTC. Translation gives CASSLAGGIEQFF. V gene TRBV6-4 combines with J gene TRBJ2-1, with TRBD2 matching over 11 bases. V was clipped by 5 bases and J by 9 bases; unmatched bases: 3. The CDR3 is made up of 13 amino acids. CDR1 and CDR2 from the germline V gene are MRHNA and SNTAGT.

This chain connects TRBV5-1 to TRBJ2-2, with D unclear. The V gene's germline CDR1 is SGHRS and CDR2 YFSETQ. V was clipped by 3 bases and J by 6 bases, with 9 bases between them. The CDR3 consists of 13 residues. CDR3 coding DNA: TGCGCCAGCAGCTCTGACTGGTCCGGGGAGCTGTTTTTT. It codes for CASSSDWSGELFF.

This clonotype was detected only a few times. The rearrangement uses TRBV11-2 and TRBJ2-1; D remains ambiguous. The germline V and J ends were trimmed by 5 bases and 4 bases, with 6 bases remaining between them. Germline CDR1 and CDR2: SGHAT and FQNNGV. The CDR3 sequence is 12 residues long. The CDR3 reads CASSANYNEQFF. The CDR3 bases are TGTGCCAGCAGCGCGAATTACAATGAGCAGTTCTTC.

V usage is TRBV29-1 and J usage is TRBJ1-2; perhaps TRBD1 as D (6 bases). The V and J ends lost 7 bases and 8 bases respectively, with 14 bases between them. The CDR3 has 11 amino acids. CDR1 SQVTM and CDR2 ANQGSEA come from the germline V gene. The CDR3, as DNA: TGCAGCGCCGAGGGGGTTAACGGCTACACCTTC. Protein product: CSAEGVNGYTF.

This clonotype was counted between two and nine times. The J gene is TRBJ2-6, the V gene TRBV27, with D perhaps assigned TRBD1 or TRBD2 (5 bases each). From germline, CDR1 is MNHEY and CDR2 SMNVEV (reference sequence). This CDR3 has 15 amino acids. V was clipped by 6 bases and J by 12 bases, with 21 bases between them. The CDR3 region has the DNA TGTGCCAGCAGGCAGACCGGGACGCCGGTGGGCGTCCTGACTTTC. Amino acid sequence: CASRQTGTPVGVLTF.

This clonotype was detected ten times or more. The chain carries TRBV4-2 and TRBJ1-2; 8 nucleotides agree with TRBD1. The CDR3 consists of 15 residues. CDR1 and CDR2 (germline): LGHNA, YNFKEQ. The J segment lost 4 bases and the V segment lost 0 bases, leaving 4 bases of the junction unmatched. The chain's CDR3 is CASSQDRGRVYGYTF. CDR3 DNA sequence: TGTGCCAGCAGCCAAGACAGGGGGCGCGTCTATGGCTACACCTTC.

The V gene is TRBV12-3 or TRBV12-4, the J gene TRBJ2-2, with unresolved D. V was shortened by 7 bases and J by 2 bases, with 5 bases between the two germline ends. CDR3 size: 12 residues. This chain's CDR3 is CASNINTGELFF. The CDR3 nucleotides read TGTGCCAGCAACATTAACACCGGGGAGCTGTTTTTT.

This clonotype came up a few times. The chain recombines TRBV20-1 with TRBJ2-7; unclear D gene. This CDR3 contains 11 residues. Germline V CDR1 and CDR2: DFQATT, SNEGSKA (reference sequence). Deletions cut 7 bases from V and 3 bases from J, with 10 bases between. The CDR3 is CSVNRYYEQYF. DNA for the CDR3: TGCAGTGTGAACAGATACTACGAGCAGTACTTC.